This TCR beta chain was profiled in a study of T cells after yellow fever vaccination. In this sample, this clonotype turned up a few times. The antigen remains unidentified. V lost 4 bases to trimming and J lost 0 bases, with 10 bases between them. This CDR3 contains 14 residues. The germline CDR1 and CDR2 sequences are SGHRS and YFSETQ. By 5'RACE template switching, TCR cDNA was produced, with a universal primer site and UMIs added in the process. MiXCR was run by TCRdb on the 5' RACE reads, yielding one entry per CDR3 protein. Among a few hundred thousand distinct CDR3 sequences listed, about a sixth were seen once. General observations from the study: The appearance of a small share of clonotypes in both CD4 and CD8 compartments was observed.

The sequenced sample was PBMCs, obtained 5 days after the first yellow fever vaccination. This TCR was recovered from a man aged 18 to 29 who received the YFV17D yellow fever vaccine. This chain joins TRBV5-1 and TRBJ1-1; weak D call: TRBD1 (6 bases). The CDR3 DNA reads as TGCGCCAGCAGCCGGGACACTGTGAACACTGAAGCTTTCTTT. It yields the protein CASSRDTVNTEAFF.